This T cell receptor (beta chain) was profiled in a study of cytomegalovirus exposure and HLA in healthy donors. Libraries were prepared by immunoSEQ multiplex PCR; TCRdb keeps only in-frame clonotypes and omits some of them. The sample records about 250,000 clones, roughly 87% being singletons. Separate from the 666-subject first cohort was the approximately 120-subject validation cohort, to which the donors belonged. This clone was detected only once. Germline V gives CDR1 MDHEN, CDR2 SYDVKM. V dropped 1 base and J dropped 4 bases, with 6 bases sitting between them. The CDR3 is made up of 13 amino acids.

The receptor comes from a man aged 18 to 29 in good health and CMV-seropositive. V usage is TRBV28 and J usage is TRBJ2-3, with D maybe TRBD2 (6 bases). Input material: PBMCs. As DNA, the CDR3 is TGTGCCAGCAGTTTATTAGCGGCAGATACGCAGTATTTT. As protein: CASSLLAADTQYF.